These 17 T cell receptor beta chains were all obtained from the same sample, sequenced in a study of blood T cell repertoires in COVID-19. Sequencing was performed with immunoSEQ multiplex PCR; in TCRdb, only in-frame clones are kept and a portion is missing. The profile shows about 300,000 clones, 90% of them singletons. Sequencing was carried out using PBMCs or T cells enriched from blood (not recorded which). Receptors originate from a woman under 30 with acute COVID-19.

The V and J genes are TRBV28 and TRBJ2-4; perhaps TRBD1 as D (6 bases). The CDR3 covers 15 residues. V shed 2 bases and J shed 4 bases, with 12 bases lying between them. The germline V gene encodes CDR1 MDHEN and CDR2 SYDVKM. The CDR3 here is CASSLGADSKNIQYF. The CDR3 DNA follows: TGTGCCAGCAGTTTAGGGGCGGACAGTAAAAACATTCAGTACTTC.

The chain combines TRBV6-5 with TRBJ1-2; the match to TRBD1 covers 7 bases. J lost 8 bases, V lost 5 bases, and 8 bases had no gene match. The germline CDR1 and CDR2 sequences are MNHEY and SVGAGI. The CDR3 contains 13 residues. The CDR3 DNA reads TGTGCCAGCAGTCGGACCGACAGGGACGGCTACACCTTC. Its translation is CASSRTDRDGYTF.

V gene TRBV28 combines with J gene TRBJ1-2; the D is unclear. The CDR3 covers 14 residues. CDR1 is MDHEN, CDR2 SYDVKM, per germline. V was pared by 2 bases and J by 3 bases, with 10 bases between. For the CDR3, the DNA is TGTGCCAGCAGTTTAGACGGAGCTTACTATGGCTACACCTTC. Its translation: CASSLDGAYYGYTF.

J is TRBJ1-3 and V is TRBV7-9; no firm D call. Deletions cut 5 bases from V and 0 bases from J, with 20 bases between. The germline V gene encodes CDR1 SEHNR and CDR2 FQNEAQ (reference sequence). The CDR3 contains 18 residues. Written as DNA, the CDR3 is TGTGCCAGCAGCCCGAGGTCGGGGAGGGCAAGCTCTGGAAACACCATATATTTT. Its protein is CASSPRSGRASSGNTIYF.

V and J are TRBV3-1 (or the pseudogene TRBV3-2) and TRBJ1-4; 7 bases match TRBD1. The length of the CDR3 is 15 residues. Germline CDR1 reads LGHDT; CDR2 reads YNNKEL (reference sequence). V dropped 2 bases and J dropped 8; count of bases not matched to a gene: 8. As DNA, the CDR3 is TGTGCCAGCAGCCAAACCGGGACAGCGGACGAAAAACTGTTTTTT. It codes for CASSQTGTADEKLFF.

V is TRBV7-9 and J is TRBJ2-5; TRBD1 aligns across 8 bases. V dropped 5 bases and J dropped 1; count of bases not matched to a gene: 9. The length of the CDR3 is 16 residues. From germline, CDR1 is SEHNR and CDR2 FQNEAQ (reference sequence). In nucleotides, the CDR3 is TGTGCCAGCAGCCGACGGACAGGGTCCCGCCAAGAGACCCAGTACTTC. Protein: CASSRRTGSRQETQYF. Combining the CDR3 with reference TRBV7-9 and TRBJ2-5 gives the whole variable domain DTGVSQNPRHKITKRGQNVTFRCDPISEHNRLYWYRQTLGQGPEFLTYFQNEAQLEKSRLLSDRFSAERPKGSFSTLEIQRTEQGDSAMYLCASSRRTGSRQETQYFGPGTRLLVL.

V usage is TRBV28 and J usage is TRBJ1-4; D ambiguous. CDR1 and CDR2 (germline): MDHEN, SYDVKM. The V and J ends lost 5 bases and 8 bases respectively, with 18 bases between them. The CDR3 runs to 15 residues. The CDR3 sequence is CASSAEEGRGEKLFF. In DNA, the CDR3 is TGTGCCAGCAGTGCTGAGGAAGGCAGAGGGGAAAAACTGTTTTTT.

About this clone: Mismatch with germline at one junction end may stem from a read error. The rearrangement links TRBV7-9 to TRBJ2-7, with 9 bases identical to TRBD1. The CDR3 length is 14 residues. CDR1 is SEHNR and CDR2 is FQNEAQ in the germline V gene (reference sequence). CDR3 in DNA: TGTGCCAGCAGCCTGACCGGGACAGGGCTTTCCGCGGACTTC. Protein sequence: CASSLTGTGLSADF. The full variable domain, with the rest looked up from reference TRBV7-9 and TRBJ2-7, is DTGVSQNPRHKITKRGQNVTFRCDPISEHNRLYWYRQTLGQGPEFLTYFQNEAQLEKSRLLSDRFSAERPKGSFSTLEIQRTEQGDSAMYLCASSLTGTGLSADFGPGTRLTVT.

Points on this clone: This same CDR3 is encoded by further DNA sequences in the sample. V is TRBV9 and J is TRBJ1-5; D not resolved. Per the germline V gene, CDR1 is SGDLS and CDR2 is YYNGEE. This CDR3 region has 14 residues. V shed 0 bases and J shed 4 bases, with 8 bases lying between them. This CDR3 reads CASSVGAGNQPQHF. The CDR3 DNA follows: TGTGCCAGCAGCGTAGGGGCAGGAAATCAGCCCCAGCATTTT.

The V gene is TRBV28, the J gene TRBJ2-7, with a possible D match to TRBD1 (6 bases). The V and J ends lost 5 bases and 3 bases respectively, with 17 bases between them. Germline V gene data show CDR1 as MDHEN and CDR2 as SYDVKM. This CDR3 is built from 15 residues. The DNA of the CDR3 is TGTGCCAGCAGTAATCCACAGGGTAGAAGCTACGAGCAGTACTTC. Protein sequence: CASSNPQGRSYEQYF. The full variable domain, completed using reference TRBV28 and TRBJ2-7, is DVKVTQSSRYLVKRTGEKVFLECVQDMDHENMFWYRQDPGLGLRLIYFSYDVKMKEKGDIPEGYSVSREKKERFSLILESASTNQTSMYLCASSNPQGRSYEQYFGPGTRLTVT.

V usage is TRBV6-6 and J usage is TRBJ1-2; 8 positions agree with TRBD1. The V segment lost 4 bases and the J segment 7 bases; nucleotides outside the gene matches: 11. The CDR3 totals 15 residues. Germline V CDR1 and CDR2: MNHNY, SVGAGI (reference sequence). CDR3 protein: CASSSPTDRGGGYTF. CDR3 coding DNA: TGTGCCAGCAGTTCCCCCACCGACAGGGGTGGTGGCTACACCTTC.

V gene TRBV5-1 combines with J gene TRBJ2-3, with 7 bases that match TRBD2. V shed 0 bases, J shed 5 bases, and the junction held 3 bases outside the gene matches. Germline CDR1 SGHRS, CDR2 YFSETQ. The CDR3 is made up of 14 amino acids. In DNA form, the CDR3 reads TGCGCCAGCAGCTTGGCCGTAGCGGGAGATACGCAGTATTTT. Amino acids: CASSLAVAGDTQYF.

The chain combines TRBV20-1 with TRBJ2-3; tentative D call: TRBD1 (6 bases). V shed 3 bases and J shed 5 bases, with 18 bases lying between them. Looked up from germline, CDR1 is DFQATT and CDR2 is SNEGSKA (reference sequence). The CDR3 length is 15 residues. CDR3 sequence reads: CSASPPTGVQDTQYF. The DNA for the CDR3 is TGCAGTGCTAGTCCCCCGACAGGAGTACAAGATACGCAGTATTTT.

The chain is built from TRBV4-2 and TRBJ2-7; maybe TRBD2 (6 bases). The CDR3 contains 16 residues. Germline V gene data show CDR1 as LGHNA and CDR2 as YNFKEQ. V lost 3 bases and J lost 0, with 15 bases in between. The DNA of the CDR3 is TGTGCCAGCAGCCATGAACCCGGGACTCCCTCCTACGAGCAGTACTTC. Protein product: CASSHEPGTPSYEQYF.

The chain uses TRBV28 and TRBJ2-7; the match to TRBD2 covers 7 bases. The V gene end was trimmed by 5 bases and the J gene end by 5 bases; junction bases not matched to a gene: 15. Germline V gene data show CDR1 as MDHEN and CDR2 as SYDVKM. The CDR3 totals 16 residues. This CDR3 reads CASSPSGAGRSDEQYF. In DNA, the CDR3 is TGTGCCAGCAGTCCGAGCGGGGCAGGGAGATCAGACGAGCAGTACTTC.

This chain joins TRBV15 and TRBJ2-1, with TRBD2 as a possible D gene (5 bases). The CDR3 sequence is 15 residues long. The ends were cut back, 3 bases at V and 5 bases at J, with 14 bases in the middle. The germline gives CDR1 LNHNV, CDR2 YYDKDF (reference sequence). CDR3 in DNA: TGTGCCACCAGCAGTGGGGAGAAGCGGAACAATGAGCAGTTCTTC. Its protein product is CATSSGEKRNNEQFF.

The CDR3 sequence is CASSRLIGDTGELFF. CDR3 sequence (DNA): TGTGCCAGCAGCCGTCTAATCGGGGATACCGGGGAGCTGTTTTTT. The chain employs TRBV7-9 and TRBJ2-2, with D possibly TRBD2 on 5 matching bases. CDR3 length: 15 amino acids. Germline V lookup: CDR1 SEHNR, CDR2 FQNEAQ (reference sequence). The germline V and J ends were trimmed by 5 bases and 5 bases, with 15 bases remaining between them.